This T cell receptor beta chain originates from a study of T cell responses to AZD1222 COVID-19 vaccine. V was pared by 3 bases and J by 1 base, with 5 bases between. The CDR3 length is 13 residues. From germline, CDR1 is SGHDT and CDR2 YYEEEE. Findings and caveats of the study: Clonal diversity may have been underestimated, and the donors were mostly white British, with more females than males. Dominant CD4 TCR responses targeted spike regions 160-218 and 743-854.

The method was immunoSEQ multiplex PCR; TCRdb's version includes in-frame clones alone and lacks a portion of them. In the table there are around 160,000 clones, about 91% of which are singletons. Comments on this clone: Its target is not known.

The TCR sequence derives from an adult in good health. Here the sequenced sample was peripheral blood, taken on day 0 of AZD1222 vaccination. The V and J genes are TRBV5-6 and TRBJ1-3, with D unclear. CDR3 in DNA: TGTGCCAGCAGCTGGGGTTCTGGAAACACCATATATTTT. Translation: CASSWGSGNTIYF.